These 8 T cell receptor beta chains were sequenced from one sample in a study of long-term antiretroviral therapy in people with HIV. They ran version v3.0 of the immunoSEQ assay at survey level. Some clones are missing from TCRdb's copy, which holds only in-frame ones; the method was immunoSEQ multiplex PCR. The repertoire has more than 35,000 clones, roughly 96% of them found once; the top ten carry around 3%. Sequenced material: unsorted PBMCs, taken 3.7 years after starting antiretroviral therapy. These receptors all come from a woman in her 50s with HIV.

The chain carries TRBV5-1 and TRBJ2-3; 9 nucleotides align to TRBD2. This CDR3 contains 18 residues. J was trimmed by 5 bases and V by 4 bases; bases with no gene match: 17. Germline CDR1 reads SGHRS; CDR2 reads YFSETQ. As DNA, the CDR3 is TGCGCCAGCAGCACCGTACGGTCTGGCGGGGGGGCTGGAGATACGCAGTATTTT. This gives the protein CASSTVRSGGGAGDTQYF.

The chain recombines TRBV2 with TRBJ1-6, with 7 bases identical to TRBD1. Germline trimming cut 5 bases from V and 6 bases from J; bases unmatched to any gene: 10. The CDR3 is 16 residues long. Germline V gives CDR1 SNHLY, CDR2 FYNNEI. The CDR3 spells CASSSDRATFNSPLHF. The CDR3 nucleotides are TGTGCCAGCAGTTCCGACAGGGCGACTTTTAATTCACCCCTCCACTTT.

The gene calls are TRBV7-8 and TRBJ2-6; D may be TRBD1 or TRBD2 (5 bases each). The V end was cut by 5 bases, the J end by 2 bases, with 25 bases between. This CDR3 is built from 20 residues. CDR1 is SGHVS and CDR2 is FQNEAQ in the germline V gene. DNA of the CDR3: TGTGCCAGCAGCCCCACCGAGGGGAATCGCCTTCTTGCTGGGGCCAACGTCCTGACTTTC. It codes for CASSPTEGNRLLAGANVLTF.

The V call is TRBV11-2, the J call TRBJ2-2; 8 bases are shared with TRBD1. From germline, CDR1 is SGHAT and CDR2 FQNNGV. The CDR3 loop spans 13 amino acids. The V and J ends lost 4 bases and 8 bases, in that order; junction bases with no gene match: 3. CDR3 region: CASSSYRGGELFF. CDR3 in DNA: TGTGCCAGCAGCTCATACAGGGGGGGGGAGCTGTTTTTT.

The rearrangement joins TRBV15 to TRBJ1-5; TRBD1 agrees at 8 bases. This CDR3 is built from 16 residues. The V and J ends lost 6 bases and 1 base, in that order; junction bases with no gene match: 8. Germline lookup yields CDR1 LNHNV and CDR2 YYDKDF (reference sequence). In nucleotides, the CDR3 is TGTGCCACCAGTACGACAGGGGAGGGGAGCAATCAGCCCCAGCATTTT. Translated, it gives CATSTTGEGSNQPQHF. The whole variable domain, remainder taken from reference TRBV15 and TRBJ1-5, is DAMVIQNPRYQVTQFGKPVTLSCSQTLNHNVMYWYQQKSSQAPKLLFHYYDKDFNNEADTPDNFQSRRPNTSFCFLDIRSPGLGDTAMYLCATSTTGEGSNQPQHFGDGTRLSIL.

V usage is TRBV7-6 and J usage is TRBJ1-1; no clear D. The V and J ends lost 0 bases and 2 bases respectively, with 7 bases between them. This CDR3 region has 14 residues. Germline loops: CDR1 SGHVS, CDR2 FNYEAQ. The CDR3 protein is CASSLALDNTEAFF. In DNA, the CDR3 is TGTGCCAGCAGCTTAGCCCTAGATAACACTGAAGCTTTCTTT.

CDR3 nucleotide sequence: TGTGCCACCAGCAGACCAAGCGGGGGGCGTGAGACCCAGTACTTC. This gives the protein CATSRPSGGRETQYF. The V gene is TRBV15, the J gene TRBJ2-5; TRBD2 agrees at 9 bases. There are 15 residues in the CDR3. V lost 2 bases and J lost 5; bases outside the gene matches: 6. Germline V gene lookup returns CDR1 LNHNV and CDR2 YYDKDF (reference sequence).

The chain carries TRBV2 and TRBJ2-1; 8 nucleotides align to TRBD2. The V segment lost 10 bases and the J segment 6 bases; nucleotides outside the gene matches: 14. CDR1 and CDR2 (germline): SNHLY, FYNNEI. This CDR3 comprises 15 residues. In nucleotides, the CDR3 is TGTGCCACGACACCCTCGGGGGGGCTTGGCAATGAGCAGTTCTTC. Its translation: CATTPSGGLGNEQFF.